These 17 T cell receptor beta chains share one sample of origin, sequenced in a study of technical replicates of blood from several donors. Clones were read by immunoSEQ multiplex PCR, and TCRdb kept only the in-frame ones, dropping some. There are approximately 97,000 clones in the sample; 90% to 97% occur only once, and 0.3% to 0.45% lies in the top ten. Sequencing input: T cells isolated from PBMCs. Receptors were obtained from a human donor in good health.

This rearrangement joins TRBV6-5 to TRBJ2-5, with TRBD2 matching over 9 bases. The V and J ends lost 5 bases and 3 bases, in that order; junction bases with no gene match: 4. CDR1 MNHEY and CDR2 SVGAGI come from the germline V gene. The CDR3 runs 14 residues. The CDR3 bases are TGTGCCAGCAGTATAGCGGGAGCCGAAGAGACCCAGTACTTC. Translated: CASSIAGAEETQYF.

This rearrangement joins TRBV28 to TRBJ2-7; 9 bases match TRBD1. V shed 2 bases, J shed 4 bases, and the junction held 12 bases outside the gene matches. The CDR3 consists of 17 residues. Germline CDR1 is MDHEN and CDR2 is SYDVKM. CDR3 nucleotide sequence: TGTGCCAGCAGTTTAAGCTGGACAGGGGAGGCCCGTTACGAGCAGTACTTC. It translates to CASSLSWTGEARYEQYF.

The chain is built from TRBV5-6 and TRBJ1-5, with 8 bases that match TRBD1. This CDR3 spans 16 amino acids. After removal of 4 bases from V and 7 bases from J, the junction contained 13 bases not matched to a gene. CDR1 SGHDT and CDR2 YYEEEE come from the germline V gene. The CDR3 DNA is TGTGCCAGCAGCGTGGACAGGGTTTTGCTGAACCAGCCCCAGCATTTT. Amino acid sequence: CASSVDRVLLNQPQHF.

The chain links TRBV5-6 to TRBJ1-1; 7 nucleotides match TRBD1. The CDR3 sequence is 14 residues long. Unmatched junction bases numbered 4, after V lost 0 bases and J lost 5 bases. The germline V gene encodes CDR1 SGHDT and CDR2 YYEEEE. In DNA form, the CDR3 reads TGTGCCAGCAGCTTGGGACAGGGAGTGACTGAAGCTTTCTTT. Translation gives CASSLGQGVTEAFF.

CDR3 in amino acids: CASSLMWAGETQYF. DNA for the CDR3: TGCGCCAGCAGCTTGATGTGGGCGGGGGAGACCCAGTACTTC. The gene calls are TRBV5-1 and TRBJ2-5, with D possibly being TRBD2 (6 bases). Trimming stripped 1 base from V and 5 bases from J, with 12 bases between. The germline CDR1 and CDR2 sequences are SGHRS and YFSETQ. CDR3 length: 14 residues.

The chain has TRBV6-5 and TRBJ1-1; no clear D. CDR3 size: 14 residues. Germline CDR1 is MNHEY and CDR2 is SVGAGI. With 2 bases removed from V and 6 bases from J, the gap between germline ends came to 13 bases. This CDR3 is CASSYEGRFSEAFF. The CDR3 nucleotides are TGTGCCAGCAGTTACGAGGGTCGGTTCTCTGAAGCTTTCTTT.

This chain's CDR3 is CASSFRDRPPGEQFF. The DNA for the CDR3 is TGTGCCAGCAGTTTCCGGGACAGGCCGCCTGGGGAGCAGTTCTTC. V and J are TRBV5-5 and TRBJ2-1; 8 positions agree with TRBD1. Losses at the gene ends were 5 bases for V and 10 bases for J; bases not matched to a gene: 14. The germline gives CDR1 SGHKS, CDR2 YYEKEE (reference sequence). The length of the CDR3 is 15 residues.

This clone was found once. The V and J genes are TRBV30 and TRBJ2-1; 7 bases match TRBD2. J was trimmed by 7 bases and V by 3 bases; bases with no gene match: 6. Germline lookup yields CDR1 GTSNPN and CDR2 SVGIG (reference sequence). The CDR3 spans 13 residues. Here the CDR3 reads CAWRGGPRNEQFF. The CDR3 nucleotides are TGTGCCTGGAGGGGAGGGCCAAGGAATGAGCAGTTCTTC.

This clone was picked up one time. CDR3 DNA sequence: TGCGCCAGCAGCCAAGTCTGGGCGGGAGTTAGCACAGATACGCAGTATTTT. Residues: CASSQVWAGVSTDTQYF. V and J are TRBV4-3 and TRBJ2-3; 7 positions match TRBD2. V shed 1 base, J shed 0 bases, and the junction held 7 bases outside the gene matches. Looked up from germline, CDR1 is LGHNA and CDR2 is YSLEER. CDR3 length: 17 amino acids.

The CDR3 bases are TGTGCCAGCCGGCGGGAGGGGGAGGGGTACACTGAAGCTTTCTTT. This codes for CASRREGEGYTEAFF. The J gene is TRBJ1-1, the V gene TRBV6-5, with D tentatively TRBD1 (6 bases). CDR1 MNHEY and CDR2 SVGAGI come from the germline V gene. V lost 8 bases and J 3 bases, leaving 19 bases between the germline ends. This CDR3 spans 15 amino acids.

Comments on this clone: The sample contains more than one DNA sequence encoding this CDR3. The rearrangement uses TRBV9 and TRBJ2-7; D is perhaps TRBD1 (5 bases). CDR1 and CDR2 from the germline V gene are SGDLS and YYNGEE. The V end lost 0 bases, the J end lost 3 bases, and 10 bases lay between the germline ends. The CDR3 is 14 residues long. The CDR3 DNA is TGTGCCAGCAGCGTAGGGGGCGGCGGCTACGAGCAGTACTTC. Amino acid sequence: CASSVGGGGYEQYF.

The chain is built from TRBV4-1 and TRBJ1-2; 8 bases are shared with TRBD1. After removal of 0 bases from V and 4 bases from J, the junction contained 7 bases not matched to a gene. The CDR3 length is 16 residues. Germline V gene sequence: CDR1 MGHRA, CDR2 YSYEKL. This chain's CDR3 is CASSQEWTGSTYGYTF. In DNA form, the CDR3 reads TGCGCCAGCAGCCAAGAGTGGACAGGGAGTACCTATGGCTACACCTTC.

In DNA form, the CDR3 reads TGTGCCAGCACAAACTCCGGGAGGGGGCGCGGGGATAACTATGGCTACACCTTC. It yields the protein CASTNSGRGRGDNYGYTF. The chain recombines TRBV27 with TRBJ1-2; TRBD1 aligns across 7 bases. Trimming took 7 bases from V and 1 from J; bases not matched to a gene: 18. This CDR3 comprises 18 residues. CDR1 and CDR2 from the germline V gene are MNHEY and SMNVEV (reference sequence).

The gene calls are TRBV7-9 and TRBJ2-3, with 9 bases lining up with TRBD2. The CDR3 spans 17 residues. Germline V gives CDR1 SEHNR, CDR2 FQNEAQ (reference sequence). The junction had 5 bases not matched to a gene; V was cut back by 0 bases and J by 1 base. CDR3 sequence reads: CASSLALAGYRTDTQYF. The CDR3 coding sequence is TGTGCCAGCAGCTTAGCCCTAGCGGGGTACCGCACAGATACGCAGTATTTT.

This clone appeared once. The V gene is TRBV13, the J gene TRBJ1-4; D call uncertain. The V and J ends lost 5 bases and 5 bases respectively, with 12 bases between them. CDR1 and CDR2 (germline): PRHDT, FYEKMQ (reference sequence). This CDR3 has 14 residues. CDR3 in amino acids: CASSHFGVNEKLFF. In DNA form, the CDR3 reads TGTGCCAGCAGCCACTTCGGAGTGAATGAAAAACTGTTTTTT.

The chain couples TRBV28 to TRBJ2-7, with 8 bases matching TRBD2. Looked up from germline, CDR1 is MDHEN and CDR2 is SYDVKM. The ends lost 5 bases at V and 7 bases at J; junction bases unmatched: 10. The CDR3 consists of 14 residues. The CDR3 DNA follows: TGTGCCAGCAGTAATCCGAGCGGGAGTTATGAGCAGTACTTC. It specifies CASSNPSGSYEQYF.

In its sample, this clone was seen once. The chain has TRBV7-9 and TRBJ2-5, with 10 bases lining up with TRBD1. Germline CDR1 reads SEHNR; CDR2 reads FQNEAQ (reference sequence). This CDR3 is built from 16 residues. The trim removed 5 bases at V and 1 base at J, leaving 7 bases unmatched. CDR3 nucleotide sequence: TGTGCCAGCAGCCAAGACAGGGGGCTTTCCCAAGAGACCCAGTACTTC. Protein sequence: CASSQDRGLSQETQYF.